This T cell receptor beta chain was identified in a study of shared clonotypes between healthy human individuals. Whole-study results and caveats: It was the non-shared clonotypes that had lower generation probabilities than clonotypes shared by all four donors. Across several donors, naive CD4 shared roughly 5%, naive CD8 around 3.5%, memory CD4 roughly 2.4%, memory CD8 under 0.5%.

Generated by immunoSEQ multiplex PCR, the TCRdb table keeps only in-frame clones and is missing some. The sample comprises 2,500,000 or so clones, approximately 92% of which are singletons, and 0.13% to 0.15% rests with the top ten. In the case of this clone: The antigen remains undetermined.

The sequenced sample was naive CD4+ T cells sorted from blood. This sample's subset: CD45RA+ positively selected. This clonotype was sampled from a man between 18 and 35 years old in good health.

The CDR3 reads CASSPDRGFWTQYF. CDR3 sequence (DNA): TGTGCCAGCAGTCCGGACAGGGGTTTTTGGACCCAGTACTTC. The rearrangement links TRBV2 to TRBJ2-5; 9 nucleotides align to TRBD1. There are 14 residues in the CDR3. Trimming removed 5 bases from V and 7 bases from J; junction bases left unmatched: 8. CDR1 SNHLY and CDR2 FYNNEI come from the germline V gene.